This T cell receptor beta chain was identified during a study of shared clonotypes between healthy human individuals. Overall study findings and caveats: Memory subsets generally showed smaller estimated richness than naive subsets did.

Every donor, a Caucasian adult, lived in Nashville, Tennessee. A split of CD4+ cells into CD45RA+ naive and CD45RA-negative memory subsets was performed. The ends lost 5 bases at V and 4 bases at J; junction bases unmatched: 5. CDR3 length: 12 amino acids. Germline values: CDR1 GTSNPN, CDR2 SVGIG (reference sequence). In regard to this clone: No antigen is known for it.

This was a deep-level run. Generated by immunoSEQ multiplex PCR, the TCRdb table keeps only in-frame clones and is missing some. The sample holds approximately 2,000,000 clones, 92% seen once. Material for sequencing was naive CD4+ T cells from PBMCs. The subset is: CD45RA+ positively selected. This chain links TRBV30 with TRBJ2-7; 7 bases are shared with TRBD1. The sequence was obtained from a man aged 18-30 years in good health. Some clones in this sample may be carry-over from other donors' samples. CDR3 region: CAWGGQPYEQYF. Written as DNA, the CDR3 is TGTGCCTGGGGGGGACAGCCGTACGAGCAGTACTTC.